A single sample is the source of the 18 T cell receptor beta chains below, sequenced in a study of neoadjuvant nivolumab and ipilimumab in lung cancer. TCRdb's copy holds only in-frame clones and misses some; the assay was immunoSEQ multiplex PCR. Of tens of thousands of clones detected, about 91% appear once; the ten largest clones hold about 3.3%. The input for sequencing was peripheral blood, taken before neoadjuvant nivolumab, alone or with ipilimumab. The receptors here all came from an adult with non-small cell lung cancer.

This sequence joins TRBV6-1 and TRBJ2-3; TRBD1 agrees at 10 bases. Germline V gene sequence: CDR1 MNHNS, CDR2 SASEGT. This CDR3 comprises 14 residues. V was clipped by 4 bases and J by 6 bases; unmatched bases: 4. CDR3 region: CASSGGQGWDTQYF. Here the CDR3 DNA reads TGTGCCAGCAGTGGGGGACAGGGGTGGGATACGCAGTATTTT.

The rearrangement joins TRBV7-2 to TRBJ1-2; D perhaps matches TRBD1 (6 bases). The CDR3 has 14 residues. The V end was cut by 4 bases, the J end by 5 bases, with 14 bases between. Looked up from germline, CDR1 is SGHTA and CDR2 is FQGNSA. CDR3 DNA sequence: TGTGCCAGCAGCTCACGGACAGTGGGGTATGGCTACACCTTC. Translation: CASSSRTVGYGYTF.

The V gene is TRBV18, the J gene TRBJ1-2; 10 nucleotides match TRBD1. Trimming took 6 bases from V and 4 from J; bases not matched to a gene: 11. In germline, CDR1 is KGHSH, CDR2 LQKENI. This CDR3 comprises 16 residues. Here the CDR3 reads CASSTYRDRGGYGYTF. The CDR3, as DNA: TGTGCCAGCTCGACATACCGGGACAGGGGAGGCTATGGCTACACCTTC. Supplemented by reference TRBV18 and TRBJ1-2, the full variable domain reads NAGVMQNPRHLVRRRGQEARLRCSPMKGHSHVYWYRQLPEEGLKFMVYLQKENIIDESGMPKERFSAEFPKEGPSILRIQQVVRGDSAAYFCASSTYRDRGGYGYTFGSGTRLTVV.

The chain couples TRBV6-1 to TRBJ2-2, with 8 bases fitting TRBD2. There are 15 residues in the CDR3. V shed 6 bases, J shed 6 bases, and the junction held 9 bases outside the gene matches. CDR1 is MNHNS and CDR2 is SASEGT in the germline V gene. CDR3 loop: CASSREGVFAGELFF. The CDR3 region has the DNA TGTGCCAGCAGCCGGGAGGGGGTTTTCGCCGGGGAGCTGTTTTTT.

The genes are TRBV19 and TRBJ1-4, with D possibly matching TRBD1 (5 bases). The germline V gene has CDR1 LNHDA and CDR2 SQIVND (reference sequence). Trimming took off 6 bases at V and 7 bases at J, with 12 bases between the two ends. The CDR3 has 13 residues. The CDR3 DNA sequence: TGTGCCAGTAGATCGAGCCAGGGTGAAAAACTGTTTTTT. Amino acids: CASRSSQGEKLFF.

The rearrangement uses TRBV29-1 and TRBJ2-2; a weak D match, TRBD2 (6 bases). The CDR3 is made up of 14 amino acids. Germline CDR1 and CDR2: SQVTM and ANQGSEA. V shed 4 bases and J shed 0 bases, with 9 bases lying between them. CDR3 sequence: CSVVWGANTGELFF. Here the CDR3 DNA reads TGCAGCGTTGTCTGGGGGGCGAACACCGGGGAGCTGTTTTTT.

V gene TRBV5-1 combines with J gene TRBJ2-7; TRBD1 might be the D (5 bases). Germline values: CDR1 SGHRS, CDR2 YFSETQ. CDR3 length: 14 amino acids. Trimming shortened V by 2 bases and J by 4 bases, and 13 bases separated the two germline ends. The CDR3 DNA sequence: TGCGCCAGCAGCTTCTCCAGGGAACCTTACGAGCAGTACTTC. Amino acids: CASSFSREPYEQYF.

CDR3 sequence reads: CASSFLKPINTGELFF. The CDR3 bases are TGTGCCAGCAGCTTTCTAAAGCCAATAAACACCGGGGAGCTGTTTTTT. The rearrangement uses TRBV5-8 and TRBJ2-2, with D unresolved. Germline-derived CDR1 and CDR2 are SGHTS and YDEGEE. This CDR3 region has 16 residues. V gave up 2 bases and J gave up 2 bases, with 13 bases separating them.

Only one count was recorded for this clone. V usage is TRBV11-3 and J usage is TRBJ1-1, with 8 bases lining up with TRBD1. The CDR3 is 14 amino acids. V lost 1 base and J lost 4; bases outside the gene matches: 2. The germline V gene encodes CDR1 SGHNT and CDR2 YENEEA. For the CDR3, the DNA is TGTGCCAGCAGCTTAGGACAGGGGCGCACTGAAGCTTTCTTT. Protein sequence: CASSLGQGRTEAFF.

DNA for the CDR3: TGTGCCAGCAGCTTTATGGGGGGCAATGAGCAGTTCTTC. Protein product: CASSFMGGNEQFF. The chain couples TRBV5-4 to TRBJ2-1; D perhaps matches TRBD2 (6 bases). Trimming shortened V by 2 bases and J by 6 bases, and 9 bases separated the two germline ends. The CDR3 extends over 13 amino acids. Germline V CDR1 and CDR2: SGHNT, YYREEE (reference sequence).

V is TRBV7-8 and J is TRBJ2-5; 10 nucleotides agree with TRBD1. V lost 5 bases and J lost 3; bases outside the gene matches: 9. The germline gives CDR1 SGHVS, CDR2 FQNEAQ. The CDR3 totals 16 residues. CDR3 sequence reads: CASSVWTGTGEETQYF. CDR3 coding DNA: TGTGCCAGCAGCGTTTGGACCGGGACAGGGGAAGAGACCCAGTACTTC.

The rearrangement links TRBV28 to TRBJ1-4; D remains ambiguous. The length of the CDR3 is 15 residues. The germline V gene encodes CDR1 MDHEN and CDR2 SYDVKM. V gave up 6 bases and J gave up 7 bases, with 18 bases separating them. Here the CDR3 reads CASRLPGPSVEKLFF. DNA of the CDR3: TGTGCCAGCAGATTGCCGGGCCCTAGCGTTGAAAAACTGTTTTTT.

The chain has TRBV5-1 and TRBJ2-1; D is possibly TRBD2 (6 bases). The ends were cut back, 0 bases at V and 6 bases at J, with 13 bases in the middle. There are 15 residues in the CDR3. Germline CDR1 is SGHRS and CDR2 is YFSETQ. The CDR3 protein is CASSLEGRRGNEQFF. As DNA, the CDR3 is TGCGCCAGCAGCTTGGAGGGGCGGCGGGGCAATGAGCAGTTCTTC. The whole variable domain, filled in from reference TRBV5-1 and TRBJ2-1, reads KAGVTQTPRYLIKTRGQQVTLSCSPISGHRSVSWYQQTPGQGLQFLFEYFSETQRNKGNFPGRFSGRQFSNSRSEMNVSTLELGDSALYLCASSLEGRRGNEQFFGPGTRLTVL.

The V gene is TRBV27, the J gene TRBJ2-7, with D maybe TRBD1 (6 bases). V gave up 5 bases and J gave up 2 bases, with 13 bases separating them. The germline CDR1 and CDR2 sequences are MNHEY and SMNVEV (reference sequence). CDR3 length: 14 residues. This CDR3 is CASSPRGITYEQYF. In DNA, the CDR3 is TGTGCCAGCAGTCCCAGGGGAATTACCTACGAGCAGTACTTC.

The rearrangement joins TRBV5-1 to TRBJ1-1, with D hard to call. This CDR3 is built from 13 residues. CDR1 is SGHRS and CDR2 is YFSETQ in the germline V gene. Trimming took off 1 base at V and 2 bases at J, with 6 bases between the two ends. This CDR3 reads CASSLNSNTEAFF. DNA for the CDR3: TGCGCCAGCAGCTTGAATTCTAACACTGAAGCTTTCTTT.

V is TRBV14 and J is TRBJ1-3; 11 bases match TRBD1. Germline CDR1 and CDR2: SGHDN and FVKESK. This CDR3 contains 16 residues. V shed 4 bases and J 0 bases; nucleotides not matched to a gene: 2. CDR3 sequence reads: CASSLGQGGSGNTIYF. CDR3 nucleotides: TGTGCCAGCAGCCTGGGACAGGGGGGCTCTGGAAACACCATATATTTT.

The gene calls are TRBV6-5 and TRBJ2-7; 9 bases fit TRBD2. Germline trimming cut 6 bases from V and 6 bases from J; bases unmatched to any gene: 12. The CDR3 runs to 15 residues. In germline, CDR1 is MNHEY, CDR2 SVGAGI. DNA for the CDR3: TGTGCCAGCAGACGGCGGGGGGGGTCACCTGGCGAGCAGTACTTC. Protein sequence: CASRRRGGSPGEQYF.

The rearrangement links TRBV4-3 to TRBJ2-3; D not certain. Germline V gene sequence: CDR1 LGHNA, CDR2 YSLEER. The CDR3 length is 13 residues. V lost 0 bases, J lost 8 bases, and 9 bases lay in between. The CDR3 DNA sequence: TGCGCCAGCAGCCAAGATTTTGCCTCTACGCAGTATTTT. It yields the protein CASSQDFASTQYF.